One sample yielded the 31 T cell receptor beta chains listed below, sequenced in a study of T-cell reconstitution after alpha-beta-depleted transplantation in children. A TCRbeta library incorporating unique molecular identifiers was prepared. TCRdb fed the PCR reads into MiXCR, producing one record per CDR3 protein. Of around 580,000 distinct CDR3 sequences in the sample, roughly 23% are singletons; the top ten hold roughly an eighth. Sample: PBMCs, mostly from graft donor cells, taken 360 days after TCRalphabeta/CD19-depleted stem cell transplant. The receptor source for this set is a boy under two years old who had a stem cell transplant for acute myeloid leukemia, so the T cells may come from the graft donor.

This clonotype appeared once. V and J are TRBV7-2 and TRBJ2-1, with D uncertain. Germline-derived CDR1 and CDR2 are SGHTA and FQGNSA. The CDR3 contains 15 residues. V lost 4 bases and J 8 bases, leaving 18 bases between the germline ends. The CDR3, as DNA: TGTGCCAGCAGCTCCCAGACAAGGTTGAACCATGAGCAGTTCTTC. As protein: CASSSQTRLNHEQFF.

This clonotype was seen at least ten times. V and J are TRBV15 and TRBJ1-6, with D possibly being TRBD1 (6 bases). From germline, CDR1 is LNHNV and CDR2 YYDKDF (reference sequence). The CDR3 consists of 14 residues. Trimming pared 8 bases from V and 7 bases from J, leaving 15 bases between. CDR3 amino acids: CATAGGRVNSPLHF. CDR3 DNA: TGTGCCACCGCGGGGGGCCGAGTGAATTCACCCCTCCACTTT.

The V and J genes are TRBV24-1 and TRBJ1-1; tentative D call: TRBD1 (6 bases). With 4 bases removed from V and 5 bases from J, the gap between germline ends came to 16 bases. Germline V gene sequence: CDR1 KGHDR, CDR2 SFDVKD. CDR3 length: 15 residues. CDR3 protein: CATSEGTGRGTEAFF. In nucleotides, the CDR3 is TGTGCCACCAGTGAGGGTACAGGGAGGGGGACTGAAGCTTTCTTT.

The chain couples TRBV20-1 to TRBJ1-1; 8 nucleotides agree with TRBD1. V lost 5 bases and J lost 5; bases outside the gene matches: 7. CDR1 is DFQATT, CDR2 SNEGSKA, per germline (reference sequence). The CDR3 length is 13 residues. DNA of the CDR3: TGCAGTGCTCAGGACAGGGTAGGTACTGAAGCTTTCTTT. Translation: CSAQDRVGTEAFF.

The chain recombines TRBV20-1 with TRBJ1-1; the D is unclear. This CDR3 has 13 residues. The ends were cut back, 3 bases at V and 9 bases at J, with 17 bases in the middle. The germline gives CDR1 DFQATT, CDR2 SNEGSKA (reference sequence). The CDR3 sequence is CSASDRTAGKAFF. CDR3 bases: TGCAGTGCTAGTGACCGAACCGCGGGAAAAGCTTTCTTT.

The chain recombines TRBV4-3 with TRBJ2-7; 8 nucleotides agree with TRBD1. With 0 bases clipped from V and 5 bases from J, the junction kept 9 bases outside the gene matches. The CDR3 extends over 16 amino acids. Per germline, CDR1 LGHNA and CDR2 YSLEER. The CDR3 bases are TGCGCCAGCAGCCAAGAAGAGAGACAGGGGATTGACGAGCAGTACTTC. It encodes CASSQEERQGIDEQYF.

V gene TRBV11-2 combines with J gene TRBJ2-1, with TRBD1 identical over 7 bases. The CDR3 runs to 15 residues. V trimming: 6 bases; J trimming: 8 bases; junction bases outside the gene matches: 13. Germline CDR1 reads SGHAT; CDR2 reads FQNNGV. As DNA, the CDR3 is TGTGCCAGCAGTCCTCCGACAGGGTTTAGACATGAGCAGTTCTTC. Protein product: CASSPPTGFRHEQFF.

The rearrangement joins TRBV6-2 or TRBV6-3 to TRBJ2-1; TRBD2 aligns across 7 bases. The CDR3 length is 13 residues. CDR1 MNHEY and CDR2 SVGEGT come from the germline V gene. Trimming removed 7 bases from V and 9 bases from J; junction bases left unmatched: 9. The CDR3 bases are TGTGCCAGCACTTTACTCGAGCGGGGTGAGCAGTTCTTC. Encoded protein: CASTLLERGEQFF.

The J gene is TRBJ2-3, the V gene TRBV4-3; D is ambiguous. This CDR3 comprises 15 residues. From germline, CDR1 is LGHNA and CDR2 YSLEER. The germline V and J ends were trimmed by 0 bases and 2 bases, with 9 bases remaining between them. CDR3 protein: CASSQDRLFTDTQYF. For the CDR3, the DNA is TGCGCCAGCAGCCAAGATCGCCTCTTCACAGATACGCAGTATTTT.

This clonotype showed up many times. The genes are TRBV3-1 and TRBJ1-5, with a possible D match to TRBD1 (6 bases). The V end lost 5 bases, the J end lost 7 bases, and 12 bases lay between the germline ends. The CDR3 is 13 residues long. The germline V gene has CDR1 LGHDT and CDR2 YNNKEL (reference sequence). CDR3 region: CASSTGSGQPQHF. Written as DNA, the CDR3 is TGTGCCAGCAGCACAGGGTCGGGCCAGCCCCAGCATTTT.

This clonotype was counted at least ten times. CDR3 protein: CASSRLRGIQETQYF. The CDR3 DNA is TGTGCCAGCAGCCGACTAAGAGGTATCCAAGAGACCCAGTACTTC. V usage is TRBV12-3 or TRBV12-4 and J usage is TRBJ2-5, with a tentative D call TRBD2 (5 bases). The CDR3 totals 15 residues. The V end was cut by 6 bases, the J end by 1 base, with 15 bases between.

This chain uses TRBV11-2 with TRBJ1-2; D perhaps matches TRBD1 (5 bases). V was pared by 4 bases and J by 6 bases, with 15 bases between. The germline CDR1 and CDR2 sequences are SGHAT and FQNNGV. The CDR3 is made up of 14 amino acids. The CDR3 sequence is CASSSGPGWNGYTF. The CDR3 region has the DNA TGTGCCAGCAGCTCGGGCCCAGGGTGGAATGGCTACACCTTC.

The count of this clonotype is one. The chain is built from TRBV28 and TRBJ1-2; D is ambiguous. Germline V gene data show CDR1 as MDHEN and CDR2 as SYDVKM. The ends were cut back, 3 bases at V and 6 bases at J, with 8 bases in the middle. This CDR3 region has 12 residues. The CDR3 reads CASSFRRDGYTF. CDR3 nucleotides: TGTGCCAGCAGTTTTCGAAGGGATGGCTACACCTTC.

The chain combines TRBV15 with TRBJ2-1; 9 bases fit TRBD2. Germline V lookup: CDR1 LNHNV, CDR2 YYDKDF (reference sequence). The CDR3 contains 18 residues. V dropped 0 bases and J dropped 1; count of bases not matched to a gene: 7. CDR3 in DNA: TGTGCCACCAGCAGAGATAGGGCTAGCGGGGCTTCCTACAATGAGCAGTTCTTC. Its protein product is CATSRDRASGASYNEQFF.

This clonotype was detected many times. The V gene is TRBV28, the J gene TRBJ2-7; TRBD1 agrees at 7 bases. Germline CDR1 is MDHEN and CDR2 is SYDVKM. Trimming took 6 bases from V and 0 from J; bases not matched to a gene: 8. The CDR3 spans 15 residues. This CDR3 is CASSSRDSLSYEQYF. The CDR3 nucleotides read TGTGCCAGCAGCAGCCGGGACAGTCTCTCCTACGAGCAGTACTTC.

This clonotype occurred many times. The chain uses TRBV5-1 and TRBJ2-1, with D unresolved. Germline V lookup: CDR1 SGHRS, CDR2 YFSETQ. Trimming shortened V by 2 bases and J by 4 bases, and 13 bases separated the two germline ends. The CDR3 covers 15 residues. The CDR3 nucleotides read TGCGCCAGCAGCTTTGGCACTACCGGTTACAATGAGCAGTTCTTC. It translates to CASSFGTTGYNEQFF.

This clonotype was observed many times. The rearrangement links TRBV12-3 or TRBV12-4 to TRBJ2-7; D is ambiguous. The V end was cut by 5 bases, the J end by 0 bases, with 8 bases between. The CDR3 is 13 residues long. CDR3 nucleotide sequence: TGTGCCAGCAGTCCCATTAGCTCCTACGAGCAGTACTTC. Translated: CASSPISSYEQYF.

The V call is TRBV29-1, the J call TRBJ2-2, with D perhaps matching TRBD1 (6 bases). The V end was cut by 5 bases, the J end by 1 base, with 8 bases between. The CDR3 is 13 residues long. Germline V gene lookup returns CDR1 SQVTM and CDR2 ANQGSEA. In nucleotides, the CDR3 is TGCAGCGTTTTAGGGGGGAACACCGGGGAGCTGTTTTTT. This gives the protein CSVLGGNTGELFF.

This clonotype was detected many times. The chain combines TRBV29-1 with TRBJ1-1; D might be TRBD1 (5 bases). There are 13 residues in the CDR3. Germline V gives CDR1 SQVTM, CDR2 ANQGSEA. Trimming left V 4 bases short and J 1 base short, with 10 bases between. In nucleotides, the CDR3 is TGCAGCGTTGCGGGGGTAGCGAACACTGAAGCTTTCTTT. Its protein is CSVAGVANTEAFF.

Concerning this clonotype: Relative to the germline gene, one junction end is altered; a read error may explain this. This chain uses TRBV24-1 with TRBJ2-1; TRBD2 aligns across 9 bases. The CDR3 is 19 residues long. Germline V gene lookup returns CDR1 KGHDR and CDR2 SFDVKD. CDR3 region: CSNSRWGGGASSSYNEQFF. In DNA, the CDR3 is TGCAGTAACTCTAGGTGGGGCGGGGGGGCTTCAAGCTCCTACAATGAGCAGTTCTTC.

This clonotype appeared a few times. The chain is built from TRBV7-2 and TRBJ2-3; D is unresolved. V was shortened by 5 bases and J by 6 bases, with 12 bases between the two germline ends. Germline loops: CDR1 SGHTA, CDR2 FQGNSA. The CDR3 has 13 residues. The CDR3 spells CASSQRVGDTQYF. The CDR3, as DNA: TGTGCCAGCAGCCAAAGGGTGGGGGATACGCAGTATTTT.

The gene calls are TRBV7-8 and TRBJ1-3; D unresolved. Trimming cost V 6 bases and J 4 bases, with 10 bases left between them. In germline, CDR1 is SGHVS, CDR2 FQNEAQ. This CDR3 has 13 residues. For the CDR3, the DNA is TGTGCCAGCAGTGCGACCGCCGGAAACACCATATATTTT. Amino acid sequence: CASSATAGNTIYF.

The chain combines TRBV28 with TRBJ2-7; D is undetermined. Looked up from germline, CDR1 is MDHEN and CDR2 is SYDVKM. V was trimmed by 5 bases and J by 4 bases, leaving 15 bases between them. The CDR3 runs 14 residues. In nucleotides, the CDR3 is TGTGCCAGCAGTGCCTCTAGAGCATGGTACGAGCAGTACGTC. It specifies CASSASRAWYEQYV.

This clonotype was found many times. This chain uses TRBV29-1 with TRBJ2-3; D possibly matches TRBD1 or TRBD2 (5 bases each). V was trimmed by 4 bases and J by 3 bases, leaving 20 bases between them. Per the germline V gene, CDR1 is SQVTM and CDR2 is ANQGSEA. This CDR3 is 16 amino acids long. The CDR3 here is CSVGPMGDGWTDTQYF. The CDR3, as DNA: TGCAGCGTTGGGCCAATGGGGGACGGTTGGACAGATACGCAGTATTTT.

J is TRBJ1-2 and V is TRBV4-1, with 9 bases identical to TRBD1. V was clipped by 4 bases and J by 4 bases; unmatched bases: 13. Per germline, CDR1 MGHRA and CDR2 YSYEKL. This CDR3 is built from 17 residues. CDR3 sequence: CASSLTTGGRVGYGYTF. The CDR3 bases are TGCGCCAGCAGCCTCACGACAGGGGGTAGGGTGGGCTATGGCTACACCTTC.

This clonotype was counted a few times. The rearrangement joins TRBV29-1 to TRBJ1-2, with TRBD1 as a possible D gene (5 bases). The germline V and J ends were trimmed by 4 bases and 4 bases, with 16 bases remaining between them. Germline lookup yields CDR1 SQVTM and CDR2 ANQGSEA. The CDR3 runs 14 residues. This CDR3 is CSVVTQGLLYGYTF. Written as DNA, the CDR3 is TGCAGCGTTGTAACCCAGGGACTCCTCTATGGCTACACCTTC.

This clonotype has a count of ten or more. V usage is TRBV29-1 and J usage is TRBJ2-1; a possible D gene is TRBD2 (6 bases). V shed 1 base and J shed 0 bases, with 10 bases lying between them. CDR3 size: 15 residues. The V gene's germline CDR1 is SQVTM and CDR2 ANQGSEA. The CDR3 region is CSVEGRDSSYNEQFF. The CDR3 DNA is TGCAGCGTTGAAGGCCGGGACTCCTCCTACAATGAGCAGTTCTTC.

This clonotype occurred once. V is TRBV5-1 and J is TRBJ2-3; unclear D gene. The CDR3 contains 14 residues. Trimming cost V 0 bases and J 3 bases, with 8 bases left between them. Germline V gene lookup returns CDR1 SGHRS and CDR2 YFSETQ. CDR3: CASSLGRETDTQYF. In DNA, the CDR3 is TGCGCCAGCAGCTTGGGTCGAGAAACAGATACGCAGTATTTT.

As DNA, the CDR3 is TGCAGTGCTTTCGGCAGGGTGCTGAACACTGAAGCTTTCTTT. This translates into CSAFGRVLNTEAFF. The chain has TRBV20-1 and TRBJ1-1; D perhaps matches TRBD1 (5 bases). V was shortened by 5 bases and J by 0 bases, with 13 bases between the two germline ends. The germline CDR1 and CDR2 sequences are DFQATT and SNEGSKA (reference sequence). CDR3 length: 14 amino acids.

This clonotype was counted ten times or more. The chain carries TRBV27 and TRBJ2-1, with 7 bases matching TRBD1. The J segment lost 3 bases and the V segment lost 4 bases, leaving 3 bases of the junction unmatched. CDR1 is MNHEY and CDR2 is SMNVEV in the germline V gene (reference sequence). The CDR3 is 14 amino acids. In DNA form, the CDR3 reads TGTGCCAGCAGTTACAGGGGACGCTACAATGAGCAGTTCTTC. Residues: CASSYRGRYNEQFF.

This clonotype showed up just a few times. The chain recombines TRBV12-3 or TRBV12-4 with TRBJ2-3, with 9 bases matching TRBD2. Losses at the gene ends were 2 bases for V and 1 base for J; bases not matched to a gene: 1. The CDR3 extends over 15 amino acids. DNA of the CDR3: TGTGCCAGCAGTTTAAAGCGGGGGGGCACAGATACGCAGTATTTT. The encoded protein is CASSLKRGGTDTQYF.